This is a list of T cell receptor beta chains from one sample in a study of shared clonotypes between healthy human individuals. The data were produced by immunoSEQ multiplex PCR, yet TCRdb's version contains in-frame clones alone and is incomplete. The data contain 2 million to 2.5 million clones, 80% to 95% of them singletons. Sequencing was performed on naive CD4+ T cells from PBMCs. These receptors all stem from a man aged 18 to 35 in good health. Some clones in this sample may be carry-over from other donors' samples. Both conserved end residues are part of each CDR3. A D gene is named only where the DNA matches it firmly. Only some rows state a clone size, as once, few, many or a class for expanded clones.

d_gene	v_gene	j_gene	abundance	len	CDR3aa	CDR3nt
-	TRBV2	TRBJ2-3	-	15	CASSEGPGVWDTQYF	TGTGCCAGCAGTGAGGGCCCCGGGGTTTGGGATACGCAGTATTTT
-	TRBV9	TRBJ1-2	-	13	CASSVVNNYGYTF	TGTGCCAGCAGCGTGGTAAATAACTATGGCTACACCTTC
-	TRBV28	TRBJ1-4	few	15	CASSPSGATNEKLFF	TGTGCCAGCAGTCCCTCGGGGGCAACTAATGAAAAACTGTTTTTT
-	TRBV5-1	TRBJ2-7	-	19	CASSFNGLTGPTLSYEQYF	TGCGCCAGCAGCTTCAACGGCTTGACGGGCCCCACACTTTCCTACGAGCAGTACTTC
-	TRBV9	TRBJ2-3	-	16	CASSVGYFRDTDTQYF	TGTGCCAGCAGCGTAGGTTACTTCCGAGACACAGATACGCAGTATTTT
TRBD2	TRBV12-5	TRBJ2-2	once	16	CASGTALAGDTGELFF	TGTGCTAGTGGTACCGCACTAGCGGGAGACACCGGGGAGCTGTTTTTT
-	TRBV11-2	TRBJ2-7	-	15	CASSFQGTPSYEQYF	TGTGCCAGCAGCTTCCAGGGGACTCCCTCCTACGAGCAGTACTTC
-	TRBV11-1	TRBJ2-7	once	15	CASSYSRVTNYEQYF	TGTGCCAGCAGCTACTCTAGGGTAACCAACTACGAGCAGTACTTC
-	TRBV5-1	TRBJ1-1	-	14	CASSLWGSNTEAFF	TGCGCCAGCAGCTTGTGGGGGTCGAACACTGAAGCTTTCTTT
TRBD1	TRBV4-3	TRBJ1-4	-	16	CASSQGQGRVGEKLFF	TGCGCCAGCAGCCAAGGACAGGGAAGAGTAGGTGAAAAACTGTTTTTT
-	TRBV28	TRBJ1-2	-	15	CASSLGPQSHYGYTF	TGTGCCAGCAGTTTGGGACCCCAAAGTCACTATGGCTACACCTTC